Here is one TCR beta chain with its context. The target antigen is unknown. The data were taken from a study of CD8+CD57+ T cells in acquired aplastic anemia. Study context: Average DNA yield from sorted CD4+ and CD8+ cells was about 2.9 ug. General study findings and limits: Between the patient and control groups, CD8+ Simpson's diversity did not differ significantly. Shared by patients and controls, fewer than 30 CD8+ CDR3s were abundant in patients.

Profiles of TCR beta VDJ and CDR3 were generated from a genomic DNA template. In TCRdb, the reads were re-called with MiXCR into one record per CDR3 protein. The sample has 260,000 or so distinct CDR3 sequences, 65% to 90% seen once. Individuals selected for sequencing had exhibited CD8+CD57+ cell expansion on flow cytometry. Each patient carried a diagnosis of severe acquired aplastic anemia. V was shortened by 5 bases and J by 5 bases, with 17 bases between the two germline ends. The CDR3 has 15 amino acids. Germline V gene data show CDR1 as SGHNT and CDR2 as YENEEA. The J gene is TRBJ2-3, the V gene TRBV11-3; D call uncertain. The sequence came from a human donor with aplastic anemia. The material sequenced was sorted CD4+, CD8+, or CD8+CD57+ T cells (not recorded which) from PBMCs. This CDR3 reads CASSAGTTGIDTQYF. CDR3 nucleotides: TGTGCCAGCAGCGCCGGTACGACCGGAATAGATACGCAGTATTTT.